The source of this TCR beta chain is a study of T-cell memory formation after mild COVID-19. With constant-segment primers, 5'RACE yielded cDNA libraries of TCR alpha and TCR beta that carried sample barcodes and UMIs. TCRdb re-derived calls from the 5' RACE reads in MiXCR, one entry per CDR3 protein. The repertoire consists of approximately 440,000 distinct CDR3 sequences, with around 19% occurring once and the leading ten covering 7.5% to 9.5%. This CDR3 is 13 amino acids long. From germline, CDR1 is SGHVS and CDR2 FQNEAQ. Trimming removed 5 bases at V and 1 base at J, with 6 bases between. This receptor was obtained from an adult woman who had mild COVID-19 (a few samples of this study predate the infection). Cell type and time point are not known. The specimen sequenced was PBMCs or a T cell subset sorted from them (not recorded which). The gene calls are TRBV7-8 and TRBJ1-5; the D is unclear. The CDR3 region is CASSIRSNQPQHF. The CDR3 nucleotides read TGTGCCAGCAGCATCCGAAGCAATCAGCCCCAGCATTTT. The variable domain in full, with the rest retrieved from reference TRBV7-8 and TRBJ1-5, is GAGVSQSPRYKVAKRGQDVALRCDPISGHVSLFWYQQALGQGPEFLTYFQNEAQLDKSGLPSDRFFAERPEGSVSTLKIQRTQQEDSAVYLCASSIRSNQPQHFGDGTRLSIL.